This TCR beta chain is drawn from a study of PD-1 blockade in classical Hodgkin lymphoma. Study information: Each patient was given nivolumab 3 mg/kg through a vein every 2 weeks.

Time point in this sample: cycle 4 day 1 (C4D1), after more than five weeks of nivolumab. Brentuximab vedotin exposure varied, and every patient relapsed after autologous stem cell transplantation. CDR1 and CDR2 (germline): MNHNS, SASEGT. The V end was cut by 2 bases, the J end by 3 bases, with 11 bases between. The CDR3 is 14 amino acids. This clone is a singleton in its sample. Measured with immunoSEQ multiplex PCR; TCRdb has only the in-frame clones, and not every one. The sample has about 20,000 clones; roughly 77% are singletons. The starting material was peripheral blood mononuclear cells (PBMCs), obtained before the fourth cycle of nivolumab. This receptor was taken from a human donor with classical Hodgkin lymphoma. The chain links TRBV6-1 to TRBJ2-7; TRBD1 or TRBD2 may be the D gene (6 bases each). For the CDR3, the DNA is TGTGCCAGCAGTGAAACAAGGGGGGACTACGAGCAGTACGTC. It yields the protein CASSETRGDYEQYV.